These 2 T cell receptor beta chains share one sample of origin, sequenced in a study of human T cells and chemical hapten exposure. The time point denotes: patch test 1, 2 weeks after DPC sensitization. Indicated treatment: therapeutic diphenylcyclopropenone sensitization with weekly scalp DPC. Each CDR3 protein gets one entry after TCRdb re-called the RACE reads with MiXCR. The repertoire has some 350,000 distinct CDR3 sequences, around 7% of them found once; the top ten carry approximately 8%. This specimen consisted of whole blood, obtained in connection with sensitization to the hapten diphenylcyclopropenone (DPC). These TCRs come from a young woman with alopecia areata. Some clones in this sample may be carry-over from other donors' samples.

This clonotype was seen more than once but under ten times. The CDR3 coding sequence is TGTGCCAGCAGCAGCACAGGGGATACCTACAATGAGCAGTTCTTC. Translation: CASSSTGDTYNEQFF. V and J are TRBV6-2 or TRBV6-3 and TRBJ2-1; 7 nucleotides line up with TRBD1. This CDR3 contains 15 residues. Unmatched junction bases numbered 7, after V lost 6 bases and J lost 2 bases. Looked up from germline, CDR1 is MNHEY and CDR2 is SVGEGT.

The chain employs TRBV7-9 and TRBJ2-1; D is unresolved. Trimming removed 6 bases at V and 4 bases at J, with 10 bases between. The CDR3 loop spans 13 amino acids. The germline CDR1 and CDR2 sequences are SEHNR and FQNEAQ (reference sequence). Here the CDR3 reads CASSGQAYNEQFF. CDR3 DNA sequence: TGTGCCAGCAGTGGGCAAGCGTACAATGAGCAGTTCTTC. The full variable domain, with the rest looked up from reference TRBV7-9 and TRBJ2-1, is DTGVSQNPRHKITKRGQNVTFRCDPISEHNRLYWYRQTLGQGPEFLTYFQNEAQLEKSRLLSDRFSAERPKGSFSTLEIQRTEQGDSAMYLCASSGQAYNEQFFGPGTRLTVL.